The 22 T cell receptor beta chains below come from one sample, sequenced in a study of blood T cells in healthy people across ages (dated by TCRdb to 2013 to 2016). Receptor libraries were prepared by 5' RACE. Sequencing used an Illumina HiSeq 2500. The second PCR ran for about 7 to 11 cycles and used a J-beta primer mix along with a sample-barcoded 5' primer. In TCRdb, the public reads were trimmed at Q25 with fastp and aligned with MiXCR, with productive beta chains retained. Entries are consolidated by CDR3 protein sequence, retaining the most common genes and DNA. In this sample the table shows some 1 million distinct CDR3 sequences, under 55% of which occur a single time. Approximately 20% of the sample goes to the ten largest clones. Sequencing was performed on blood. Source of these receptors: a woman in her sixties or seventies in good health.

The rearrangement uses TRBV7-9 and TRBJ1-1, with 8 bases identical to TRBD1. CDR1 and CDR2 (germline): SEHNR, FQNEAQ (reference sequence). This CDR3 spans 14 amino acids. Unmatched junction bases numbered 6, after V lost 5 bases and J lost 4 bases. The CDR3 DNA follows: TGTGCCAGCAGCCGGAACACAGGGGGCACTGAAGCTTTCTTT. Translated, it gives CASSRNTGGTEAFF.

This clonotype was counted a few times. The chain recombines TRBV7-9 with TRBJ2-7; TRBD2 matches at 11 bases. The junction had 13 bases not matched to a gene; V was cut back by 6 bases and J by 3 bases. CDR1 is SEHNR, CDR2 FQNEAQ, per germline (reference sequence). This CDR3 is 17 amino acids long. Written as DNA, the CDR3 is TGTGCCAGCAGTTCTTCCCCCAAGACTAGCGGGATCTACGAGCAGTACTTC. Its translation is CASSSSPKTSGIYEQYF.

This clonotype was counted between two and nine times. The V and J genes are TRBV5-6 and TRBJ2-6; 9 nucleotides line up with TRBD1. This CDR3 has 19 amino acids. The trim removed 3 bases at V and 2 bases at J, leaving 12 bases unmatched. CDR1 is SGHDT and CDR2 is YYEEEE in the germline V gene. The CDR3 DNA is TGTGCCAGCAGCTGGGACCAACAGGGGGCGCATGCTGGGGCCAACGTCCTGACTTTC. This codes for CASSWDQQGAHAGANVLTF.

For the CDR3, the DNA is TGCAGTGCTAGCCCCGATGGTAATCAGCCCCAGCATTTT. Encoded protein: CSASPDGNQPQHF. The V gene is TRBV20-1, the J gene TRBJ1-5; D gene unclear. The CDR3 is made up of 13 amino acids. Germline lookup yields CDR1 DFQATT and CDR2 SNEGSKA (reference sequence). Trimming pared 3 bases from V and 4 bases from J, leaving 10 bases between.

The chain recombines TRBV7-6 with TRBJ2-3; no definite D call. V lost 1 base to trimming and J lost 6 bases, with 11 bases between them. Per the germline V gene, CDR1 is SGHVS and CDR2 is FNYEAQ. The CDR3 has 14 amino acids. CDR3 sequence reads: CASSLERTPDTQYF. The CDR3 region has the DNA TGTGCCAGCAGCTTAGAGAGGACGCCTGATACGCAGTATTTT.

The chain links TRBV28 to TRBJ1-6; D may be TRBD1 (5 bases). Germline V gene lookup returns CDR1 MDHEN and CDR2 SYDVKM. The CDR3 spans 13 residues. Trimming took off 8 bases at V and 3 bases at J, with 8 bases between the two ends. In nucleotides, the CDR3 is TGTGCCAGCGGGACGGGCTATAATTCACCCCTCCACTTT. This sequence encodes CASGTGYNSPLHF.

This clonotype was seen only a few times. The rearrangement joins TRBV10-3 to TRBJ2-5; D not certain. This CDR3 has 13 amino acids. Germline CDR1 reads ENHRY; CDR2 reads SYGVKD. V shed 6 bases and J shed 3 bases, with 11 bases lying between them. The CDR3 is CAISRVLEETQYF. The CDR3 DNA follows: TGTGCCATCAGCCGGGTCTTAGAAGAGACCCAGTACTTC.

This clonotype showed up just a few times. The chain has TRBV29-1 and TRBJ2-7; 8 positions match TRBD1. Germline assignment: CDR1 SQVTM and CDR2 ANQGSEA. CDR3 length equals 14 residues. With 0 bases clipped from V and 2 bases from J, the junction kept 3 bases outside the gene matches. CDR3 region: CSVEDGQGAYEQYF. CDR3 coding DNA: TGCAGCGTTGAAGATGGACAGGGCGCCTACGAGCAGTACTTC.

The V and J genes are TRBV10-3 and TRBJ2-1, with D perhaps matching TRBD1 (5 bases). Germline V gives CDR1 ENHRY, CDR2 SYGVKD. V lost 3 bases and J lost 15, with 15 bases in between. The CDR3 runs 12 residues. The CDR3 reads CAISDLGLGWFF. Written as DNA, the CDR3 is TGTGCCATCAGTGACCTGGGGCTCGGATGGTTCTTC.

The chain combines TRBV29-1 with TRBJ2-1; 10 bases line up with TRBD2. The CDR3 has 14 residues. V dropped 6 bases and J dropped 5; count of bases not matched to a gene: 7. The germline V gene has CDR1 SQVTM and CDR2 ANQGSEA. Here the CDR3 DNA reads TGCAGCGTGTGGACTAGCGGACGAAACAATGAGCAGTTCTTC. Amino acids: CSVWTSGRNNEQFF.

This clonotype appeared once. The CDR3 nucleotides read TGTGCCAGCATTAACCTCAGGCCGGGCAGCGAAAATGAGCAGTTCTTC. It yields the protein CASINLRPGSENEQFF. The chain joins TRBV12-3 or TRBV12-4 to TRBJ2-1; D not certain. CDR3 length: 16 residues. Trimming stripped 7 bases from V and 7 bases from J, with 23 bases between.

This clonotype has a handful of counts. DNA for the CDR3: TGTGCCAGCAGCCCCCGGCTGGGTGGGGCCTATGGCTACACCTTC. Protein sequence: CASSPRLGGAYGYTF. This chain joins TRBV7-9 and TRBJ1-2; tentatively, D is TRBD1 (5 bases). CDR3 size: 15 residues. In germline, CDR1 is SEHNR, CDR2 FQNEAQ (reference sequence). V lost 5 bases, J lost 4 bases, and 17 bases lay in between.

The table lists this clonotype with a few counts. The rearrangement joins TRBV9 to TRBJ2-3, with D tentatively TRBD2 (5 bases). V dropped 0 bases and J dropped 3 bases, with 11 bases sitting between them. This CDR3 is built from 15 residues. Germline CDR1 and CDR2: SGDLS and YYNGEE. CDR3 residues: CASSVGFGGTDTQYF. CDR3 coding DNA: TGTGCCAGCAGCGTAGGATTTGGAGGAACAGATACGCAGTATTTT. Full variable domain (rest looked up from reference TRBV9 and TRBJ2-3): DSGVTQTPKHLITATGQRVTLRCSPRSGDLSVYWYQQSLDQGLQFLIQYYNGEERAKGNILERFSAQQFPDLHSELNLSSLELGDSALYFCASSVGFGGTDTQYFGPGTRLTVL.

The CDR3 reads CASSSALGIRQFF. The CDR3 DNA sequence: TGTGCCAGCAGCTCAGCCTTAGGGATCCGGCAGTTCTTC. The chain joins TRBV7-7 to TRBJ2-1; D unclear. Germline V gene sequence: CDR1 SSHAT, CDR2 FNYEAQ (reference sequence). This CDR3 is 13 amino acids long. The V end lost 4 bases, the J end lost 12 bases, and 16 bases lay between the germline ends. Full variable domain (outside the CDR3, taken from reference TRBV7-7 and TRBJ2-1): GAGVSQSPRYKVTKRGQDVTLRCDPISSHATLYWYQQALGQGPEFLTYFNYEAQPDKSGLPSDRFSAERPEGSISTLTIQRTEQRDSAMYRCASSSALGIRQFFGPGTRLTVL.

This clonotype was found a few times. CDR3: CSVLEEGAGQPQHF. In DNA form, the CDR3 reads TGCAGCGTTCTCGAGGAGGGGGCCGGACAGCCCCAGCATTTT. The chain recombines TRBV29-1 with TRBJ1-5, with 7 positions matching TRBD1. The V segment lost 5 bases and the J segment 7 bases; nucleotides outside the gene matches: 11. CDR1 SQVTM and CDR2 ANQGSEA come from the germline V gene. The CDR3 has 14 amino acids.

J is TRBJ1-5 and V is TRBV6-1; D gene unclear. The CDR3 sequence is 14 residues long. Germline CDR1 reads MNHNS; CDR2 reads SASEGT. The V and J ends lost 5 bases and 0 bases respectively, with 8 bases between them. Here the CDR3 reads CASSPVYSNQPQHF. CDR3 DNA sequence: TGTGCCAGCAGTCCAGTCTATAGCAATCAGCCCCAGCATTTT.

This rearrangement joins TRBV15 to TRBJ2-7; the D gene is possibly TRBD2 (6 bases). V was clipped by 5 bases and J by 2 bases, with 13 bases between them. There are 14 residues in the CDR3. Germline CDR1 and CDR2: LNHNV and YYDKDF (reference sequence). This chain's CDR3 is CATSQASEPYEQYF. The CDR3 DNA follows: TGTGCCACCAGCCAGGCTAGCGAGCCCTACGAGCAGTACTTC. The full variable domain, its missing parts supplied by reference TRBV15 and TRBJ2-7, is DAMVIQNPRYQVTQFGKPVTLSCSQTLNHNVMYWYQQKSSQAPKLLFHYYDKDFNNEADTPDNFQSRRPNTSFCFLDIRSPGLGDTAMYLCATSQASEPYEQYFGPGTRLTVT.

The V call is TRBV9, the J call TRBJ2-5, with TRBD1 matching over 7 bases. Germline values: CDR1 SGDLS, CDR2 YYNGEE. This CDR3 is 15 amino acids long. V lost 3 bases to trimming and J lost 5 bases; unmatched junction nucleotides: 10. Written as DNA, the CDR3 is TGTGCCAGCAGCGAGCAGGGGGTCATCCTGGAGACCCAGTACTTC. It translates to CASSEQGVILETQYF. The full variable domain, rest sourced from reference TRBV9 and TRBJ2-5, is DSGVTQTPKHLITATGQRVTLRCSPRSGDLSVYWYQQSLDQGLQFLIQYYNGEERAKGNILERFSAQQFPDLHSELNLSSLELGDSALYFCASSEQGVILETQYFGPGTRLLVL.

This clonotype appeared once. The chain carries TRBV20-1 and TRBJ2-5; the D gene is possibly TRBD1 (6 bases). CDR3 size: 15 residues. CDR1 and CDR2 from the germline V gene are DFQATT and SNEGSKA (reference sequence). Trimming stripped 3 bases from V and 1 base from J, with 15 bases between. The CDR3 reads CSARWDIASQETQYF. CDR3 nucleotides: TGCAGTGCTAGGTGGGACATAGCTTCCCAAGAGACCCAGTACTTC.

The table lists this clonotype with a few counts. The V gene is TRBV24-1, the J gene TRBJ2-1; TRBD2 matches at 12 bases. This CDR3 spans 15 amino acids. The junction had 2 bases not matched to a gene; V was cut back by 2 bases and J by 7 bases. The germline V gene encodes CDR1 KGHDR and CDR2 SFDVKD. In nucleotides, the CDR3 is TGTGCCACCAGTGATTCTAGCGGGAGGGAAAATGAGCAGTTCTTC. Its protein is CATSDSSGRENEQFF.

This clonotype appeared a few times. The J gene is TRBJ2-5, the V gene TRBV28; D could derive from TRBD1 or TRBD2 (6 bases each). Trimming took off 5 bases at V and 5 bases at J, with 15 bases between the two ends. The CDR3 runs 14 residues. The germline CDR1 and CDR2 sequences are MDHEN and SYDVKM. For the CDR3, the DNA is TGTGCCAGCAGTCCCTGGGGGGCCAGTGAGACCCAGTACTTC. Residues: CASSPWGASETQYF.

V is TRBV9 and J is TRBJ2-7; 8 nucleotides agree with TRBD2. The J segment lost 0 bases and the V segment lost 7 bases, leaving 9 bases of the junction unmatched. The CDR3 has 15 residues. CDR1 is SGDLS and CDR2 is YYNGEE in the germline V gene. The CDR3 spells CASSSEAGASYEQYF. The CDR3 bases are TGTGCCAGCTCCAGCGAAGCGGGAGCCTCCTACGAGCAGTACTTC.